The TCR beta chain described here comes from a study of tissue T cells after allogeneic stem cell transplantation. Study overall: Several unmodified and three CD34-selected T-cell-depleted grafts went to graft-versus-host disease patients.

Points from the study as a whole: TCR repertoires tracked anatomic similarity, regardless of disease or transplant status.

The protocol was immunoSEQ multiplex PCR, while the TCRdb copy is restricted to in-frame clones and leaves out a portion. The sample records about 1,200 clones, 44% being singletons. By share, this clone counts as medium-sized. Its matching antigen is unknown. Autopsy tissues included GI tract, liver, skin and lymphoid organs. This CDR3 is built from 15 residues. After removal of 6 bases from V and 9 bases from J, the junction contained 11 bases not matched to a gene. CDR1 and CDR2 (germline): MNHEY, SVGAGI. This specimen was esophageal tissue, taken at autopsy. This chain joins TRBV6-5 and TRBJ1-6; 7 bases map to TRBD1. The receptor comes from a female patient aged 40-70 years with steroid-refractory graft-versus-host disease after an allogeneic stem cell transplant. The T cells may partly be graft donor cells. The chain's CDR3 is CASRMTGSVSSPLHF. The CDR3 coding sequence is TGTGCCAGCAGGATGACAGGGTCGGTTAGTTCACCCCTCCACTTT.